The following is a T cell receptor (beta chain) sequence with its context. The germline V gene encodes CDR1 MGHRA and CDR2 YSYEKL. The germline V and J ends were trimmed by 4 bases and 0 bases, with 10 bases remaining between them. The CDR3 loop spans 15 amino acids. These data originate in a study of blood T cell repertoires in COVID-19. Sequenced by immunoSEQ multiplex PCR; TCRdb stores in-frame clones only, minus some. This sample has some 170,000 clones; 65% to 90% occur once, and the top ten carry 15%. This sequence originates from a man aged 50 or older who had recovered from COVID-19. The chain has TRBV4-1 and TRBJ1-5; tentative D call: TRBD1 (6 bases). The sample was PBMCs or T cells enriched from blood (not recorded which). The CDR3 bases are TGCGCCAGCAGCCCACTCAGGGGTAGCAATCAGCCCCAGCATTTT. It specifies CASSPLRGSNQPQHF.